This TCR beta chain was captured by sequencing in a study of breast tumors, draining lymph nodes, adjacent tissues. Whole-study results and caveats: That most tumor T cells come from lymph nodes remained unproven.

TCRdb re-called the multiplex PCR reads with MiXCR, one entry per CDR3 protein. The data show 65,000 to 80,000 distinct CDR3 sequences, roughly a fifth seen once. Breast cancer patients provided tissue from their axillary draining lymph nodes. The V segment lost 5 bases and the J segment 6 bases; nucleotides outside the gene matches: 11. CDR1 is KGHDR, CDR2 SFDVKD, per germline. The CDR3 spans 18 residues. The table lists this clonotype with many counts. The antigen is unknown. The chain recombines TRBV24-1 with TRBJ2-1; 14 nucleotides line up with TRBD2. Source material: axillary lymph node tissue. This sequence was found in a female donor with breast cancer. Some clones in this sample may be carry-over from other donors' samples. The CDR3 sequence: CATSGFLGTSGSPNEQFF. The CDR3 DNA reads TGTGCCACCAGTGGCTTTTTAGGGACTAGCGGGAGTCCCAATGAGCAGTTCTTC.